The 7 T cell receptor beta chains given below trace back to one sample, sequenced in a study of T-cell memory formation after mild COVID-19. Using its own MiXCR run on the 5' RACE reads, TCRdb lists one record per CDR3 protein. The sample contains roughly 310,000 distinct CDR3 sequences, roughly 15% of which appear only once. The sample was PBMCs or a T cell subset sorted from them (not recorded which). These TCRs come from a man younger than 35 who had mild COVID-19 (a few samples of this study predate the infection). Cell type and time point are not known.

This clonotype was seen at least ten times. V usage is TRBV11-2 and J usage is TRBJ1-1; D possibly corresponds to TRBD1 (6 bases). The CDR3 has 12 residues. Trimming took 5 bases from V and 10 from J, leaving 14 bases between them. The germline V gene encodes CDR1 SGHAT and CDR2 FQNNGV. Here the CDR3 DNA reads TGTGCCAGCAGCCCCGGGGGCCAACGAGCTTTCTTT. Its protein product is CASSPGGQRAFF. The full variable domain, its missing parts supplied by reference TRBV11-2 and TRBJ1-1, is EAGVAQSPRYKIIEKRQSVAFWCNPISGHATLYWYQQILGQGPKLLIQFQNNGVVDDSQLPKDRFSAERLKGVDSTLKIQPAKLEDSAVYLCASSPGGQRAFFGQGTRLTVV.

The table lists this clonotype with a few counts. The chain is built from TRBV12-3 or TRBV12-4 and TRBJ1-2; possibly TRBD1 for D (5 bases). V was cut by 6 bases and J by 8 bases, with 13 bases left in between. The CDR3 sequence is 12 residues long. The DNA for the CDR3 is TGTGCCAGCAGCCCACCCCAGGGCGGCTACACCTTC. It codes for CASSPPQGGYTF.

This clonotype was counted a few times. The chain links TRBV6-5 to TRBJ2-1, with 11 bases lining up with TRBD2. Germline CDR1 reads MNHEY; CDR2 reads SVGAGI. The CDR3 runs 16 residues. The J segment lost 2 bases and the V segment lost 6 bases, leaving 6 bases of the junction unmatched. DNA of the CDR3: TGTGCCAGCAGAAAGATTAGCGGGGGGGCCTACAATGAGCAGTTCTTC. Encoded protein: CASRKISGGAYNEQFF.

This chain joins TRBV9 and TRBJ2-1, with 10 positions matching TRBD2. The CDR3 sequence is 15 residues long. Germline CDR1 reads SGDLS; CDR2 reads YYNGEE. J was trimmed by 10 bases and V by 3 bases; bases with no gene match: 10. The CDR3 DNA reads as TGTGCCAGCAGCGCCGGGACTAGCGTTATCAGAGAGCAGTTCTTC. This translates into CASSAGTSVIREQFF. Full variable domain (missing parts from reference TRBV9 and TRBJ2-1): DSGVTQTPKHLITATGQRVTLRCSPRSGDLSVYWYQQSLDQGLQFLIQYYNGEERAKGNILERFSAQQFPDLHSELNLSSLELGDSALYFCASSAGTSVIREQFFGPGTRLTVL.

The J gene is TRBJ1-2, the V gene TRBV7-2, with TRBD1 matching 9 bases. V was clipped by 4 bases and J by 2 bases; unmatched bases: 5. The V gene's germline CDR1 is SGHTA and CDR2 FQGNSA. The CDR3 runs 15 residues. The CDR3 here is CASSSGTGRNYGYTF. Here the CDR3 DNA reads TGTGCCAGCAGCTCAGGGACAGGGAGGAACTATGGCTACACCTTC. The full variable domain, its missing parts supplied by reference TRBV7-2 and TRBJ1-2, is GAGVSQSPSNKVTEKGKDVELRCDPISGHTALYWYRQSLGQGLEFLIYFQGNSAPDKSGLPSDRFSAERTGGSVSTLTIQRTQQEDSAVYLCASSSGTGRNYGYTFGSGTRLTVV.

The chain's CDR3 is CASRLRGRGTDTQYF. The CDR3 nucleotides are TGTGCCAGCAGATTAAGGGGGCGAGGCACAGATACGCAGTATTTT. This chain connects TRBV6-2 or TRBV6-3 to TRBJ2-3, with TRBD1 matching 7 bases. Germline V gene sequence: CDR1 MNHEY, CDR2 SVGEGT. The CDR3 has 15 amino acids. J lost 1 base, V lost 6 bases, and 7 bases had no gene match.

V is TRBV7-3 and J is TRBJ2-6; the D gene is possibly TRBD2 (6 bases). Trimming pared 5 bases from V and 2 bases from J, leaving 13 bases between. The CDR3 has 16 residues. Germline loops: CDR1 SGHTA, CDR2 FQGTGA. In nucleotides, the CDR3 is TGTGCCAGCAGCGACGCGGGGATGGCTGGGGCCAACGTCCTGACTTTC. It specifies CASSDAGMAGANVLTF.